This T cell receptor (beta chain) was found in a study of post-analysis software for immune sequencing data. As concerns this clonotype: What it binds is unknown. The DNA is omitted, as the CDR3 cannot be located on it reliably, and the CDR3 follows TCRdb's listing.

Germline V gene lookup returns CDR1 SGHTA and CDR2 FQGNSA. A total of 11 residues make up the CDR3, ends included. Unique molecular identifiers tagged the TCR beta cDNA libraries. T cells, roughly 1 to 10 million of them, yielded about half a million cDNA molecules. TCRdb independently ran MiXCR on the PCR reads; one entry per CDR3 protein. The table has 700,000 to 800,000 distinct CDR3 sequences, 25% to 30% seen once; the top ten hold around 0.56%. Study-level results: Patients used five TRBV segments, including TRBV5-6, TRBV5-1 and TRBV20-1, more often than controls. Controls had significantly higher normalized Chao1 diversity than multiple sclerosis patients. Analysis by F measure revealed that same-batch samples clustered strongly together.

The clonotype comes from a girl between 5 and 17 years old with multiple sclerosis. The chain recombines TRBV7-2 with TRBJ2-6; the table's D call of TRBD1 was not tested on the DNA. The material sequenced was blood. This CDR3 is CASILGGEKTF.